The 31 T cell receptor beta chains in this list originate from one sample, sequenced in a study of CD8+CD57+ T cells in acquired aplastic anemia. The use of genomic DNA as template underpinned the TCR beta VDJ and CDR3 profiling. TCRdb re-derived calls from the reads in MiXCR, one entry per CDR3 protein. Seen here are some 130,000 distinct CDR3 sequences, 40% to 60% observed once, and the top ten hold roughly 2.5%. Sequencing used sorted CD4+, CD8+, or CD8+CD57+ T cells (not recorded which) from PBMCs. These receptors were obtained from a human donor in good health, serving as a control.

CDR3 in amino acids: CASSFLGLAATDTQYF. DNA for the CDR3: TGTGCCAGCAGCTTTCTGGGGCTAGCGGCGACAGATACGCAGTATTTT. The chain couples TRBV11-2 to TRBJ2-3; 7 nucleotides match TRBD2. This CDR3 spans 16 amino acids. CDR1 and CDR2 from the germline V gene are SGHAT and FQNNGV. The V gene end was trimmed by 3 bases and the J gene end by 3 bases; junction bases not matched to a gene: 9.

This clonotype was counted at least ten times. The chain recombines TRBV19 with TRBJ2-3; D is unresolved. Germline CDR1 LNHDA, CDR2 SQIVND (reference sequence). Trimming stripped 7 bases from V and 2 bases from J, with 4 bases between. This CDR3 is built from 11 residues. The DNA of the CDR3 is TGTGCCAGTAAAACCACAGATACGCAGTATTTT. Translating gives CASKTTDTQYF.

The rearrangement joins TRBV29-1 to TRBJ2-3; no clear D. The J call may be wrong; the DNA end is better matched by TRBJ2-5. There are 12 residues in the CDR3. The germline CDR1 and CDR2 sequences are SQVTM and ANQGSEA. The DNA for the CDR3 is TGCAGCGTTCTTGGTGGCTGGGAGACCCAGTACTTC. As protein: CSVLGGWETQYF.

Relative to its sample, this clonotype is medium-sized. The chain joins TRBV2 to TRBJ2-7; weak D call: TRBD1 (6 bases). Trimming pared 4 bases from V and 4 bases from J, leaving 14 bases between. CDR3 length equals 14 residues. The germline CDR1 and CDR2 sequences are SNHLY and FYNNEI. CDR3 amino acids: CASSVQGLRYEQYF. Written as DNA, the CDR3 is TGTGCCAGCAGTGTGCAGGGGTTGAGGTACGAGCAGTACTTC.

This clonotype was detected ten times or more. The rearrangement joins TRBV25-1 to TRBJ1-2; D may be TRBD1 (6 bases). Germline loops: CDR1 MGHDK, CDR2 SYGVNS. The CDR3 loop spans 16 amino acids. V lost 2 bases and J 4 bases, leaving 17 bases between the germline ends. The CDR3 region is CASSETFQGPTYGYTF. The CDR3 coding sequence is TGTGCCAGCAGTGAAACATTTCAGGGGCCAACCTATGGCTACACCTTC.

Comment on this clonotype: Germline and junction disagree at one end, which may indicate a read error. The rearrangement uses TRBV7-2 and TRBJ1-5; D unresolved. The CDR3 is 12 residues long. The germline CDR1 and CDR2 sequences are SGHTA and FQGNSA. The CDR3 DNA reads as TGTGCCAGCAGTTCCATCGATCAGCCCCAACATTTT. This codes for CASSSIDQPQHF.

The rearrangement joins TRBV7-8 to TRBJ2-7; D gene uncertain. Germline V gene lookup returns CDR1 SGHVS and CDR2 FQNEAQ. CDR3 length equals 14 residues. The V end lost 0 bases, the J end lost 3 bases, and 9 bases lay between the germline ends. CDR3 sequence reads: CASSLAIIGYEQYF. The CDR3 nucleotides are TGTGCCAGCAGCTTAGCGATCATAGGCTACGAGCAGTACTTC. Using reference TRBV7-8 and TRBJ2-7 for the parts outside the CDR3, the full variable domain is GAGVSQSPRYKVAKRGQDVALRCDPISGHVSLFWYQQALGQGPEFLTYFQNEAQLDKSGLPSDRFFAERPEGSVSTLKIQRTQQEDSAVYLCASSLAIIGYEQYFGPGTRLTVT.

CDR3 region: CAPRVGDREELAFF. The CDR3 bases are TGTGCCCCCCGGGTGGGGGACAGGGAGGAACTGGCTTTCTTT. The chain recombines TRBV19 with TRBJ1-1, with 9 bases fitting TRBD1. The CDR3 extends over 14 amino acids. Germline assignment: CDR1 LNHDA and CDR2 SQIVND (reference sequence). V gave up 11 bases and J gave up 11 bases; unmatched junction bases: 18.

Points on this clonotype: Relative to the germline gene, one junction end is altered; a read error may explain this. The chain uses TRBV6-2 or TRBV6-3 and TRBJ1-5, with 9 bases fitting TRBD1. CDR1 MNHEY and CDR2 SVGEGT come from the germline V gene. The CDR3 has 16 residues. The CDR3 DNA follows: TGTGCCAGCAGCGTACAGGGGGCAGTGGGCAATCGGCCCCAGCATTTT. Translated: CASSVQGAVGNRPQHF.

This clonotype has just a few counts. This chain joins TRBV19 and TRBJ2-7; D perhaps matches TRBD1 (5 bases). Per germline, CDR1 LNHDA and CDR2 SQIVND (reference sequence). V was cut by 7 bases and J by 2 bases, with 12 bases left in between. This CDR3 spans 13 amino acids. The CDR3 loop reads CASKPREAYEQYF. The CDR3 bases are TGTGCCAGTAAACCCAGGGAAGCCTACGAGCAGTACTTC.

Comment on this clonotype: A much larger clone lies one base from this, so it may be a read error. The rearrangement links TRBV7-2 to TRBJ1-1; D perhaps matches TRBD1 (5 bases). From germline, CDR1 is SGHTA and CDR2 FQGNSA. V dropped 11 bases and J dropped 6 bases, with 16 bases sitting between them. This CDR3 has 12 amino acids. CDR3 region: CAPKRGFAEAFF. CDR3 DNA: TGTGCCCCGAAGAGGGGATTTGCTGAAGCTTTCTTT. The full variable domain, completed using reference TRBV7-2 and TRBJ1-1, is GAGVSQSPSNKVTEKGKDVELRCDPISGHTALYWYRQSLGQGLEFLIYFQGNSAPDKSGLPSDRFSAERTGGSVSTLTIQRTQQEDSAVYLCAPKRGFAEAFFGQGTRLTVV.

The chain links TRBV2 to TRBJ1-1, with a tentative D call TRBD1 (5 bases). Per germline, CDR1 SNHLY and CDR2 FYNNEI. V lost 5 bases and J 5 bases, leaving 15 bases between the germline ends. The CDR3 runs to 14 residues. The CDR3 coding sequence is TGTGCCAGCAGTTTTGCTAGGGGTGGAACTGAAGCTTTCTTT. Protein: CASSFARGGTEAFF.

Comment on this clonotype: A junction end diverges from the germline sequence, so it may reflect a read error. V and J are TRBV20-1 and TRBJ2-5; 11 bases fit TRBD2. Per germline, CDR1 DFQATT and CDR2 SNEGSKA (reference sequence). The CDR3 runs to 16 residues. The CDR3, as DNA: TGCGGTGCTGGGTCGGTAGCGGGGGGGCTTCAAGAGACCCACTACTTC. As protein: CGAGSVAGGLQETHYF.

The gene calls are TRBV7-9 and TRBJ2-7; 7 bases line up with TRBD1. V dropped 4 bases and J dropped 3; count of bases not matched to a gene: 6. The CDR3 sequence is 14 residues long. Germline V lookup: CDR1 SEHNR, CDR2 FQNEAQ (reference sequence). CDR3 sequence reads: CASSSQGNNYEQYF. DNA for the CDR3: TGTGCCAGCAGCTCACAGGGGAATAACTACGAGCAGTACTTC.

The CDR3: CASSGRVSSYNEQFF. The CDR3, as DNA: TGTGCCAGCAGTGGGAGGGTCAGCTCCTACAATGAGCAGTTCTTC. J is TRBJ2-1 and V is TRBV2; D possibly corresponds to TRBD2 (6 bases). Trimming took 4 bases from V and 0 from J, leaving 10 bases between them. The CDR3 has 15 residues. Looked up from germline, CDR1 is SNHLY and CDR2 is FYNNEI.

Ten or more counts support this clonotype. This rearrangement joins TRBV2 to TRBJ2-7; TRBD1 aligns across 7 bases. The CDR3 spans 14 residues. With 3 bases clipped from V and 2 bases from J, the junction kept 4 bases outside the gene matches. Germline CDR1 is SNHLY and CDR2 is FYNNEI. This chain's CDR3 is CASSDRGQTYEQYF. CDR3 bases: TGTGCCAGCAGTGATAGGGGACAGACCTACGAGCAGTACTTC.

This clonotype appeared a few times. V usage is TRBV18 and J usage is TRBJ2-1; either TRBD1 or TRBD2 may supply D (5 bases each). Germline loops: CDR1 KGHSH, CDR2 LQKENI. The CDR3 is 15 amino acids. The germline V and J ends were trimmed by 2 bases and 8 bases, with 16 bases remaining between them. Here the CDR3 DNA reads TGTGCCAGCTCACCAGGAGGTCTAGGGGCGGATGAGCAGTTCTTC. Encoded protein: CASSPGGLGADEQFF.

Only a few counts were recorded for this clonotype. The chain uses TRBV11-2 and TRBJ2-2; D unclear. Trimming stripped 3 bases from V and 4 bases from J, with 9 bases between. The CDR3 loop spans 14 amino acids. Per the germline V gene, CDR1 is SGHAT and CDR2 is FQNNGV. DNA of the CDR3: TGTGCCAGCAGCTTCGAGGTGCGCACCGGGGAGCTGTTTTTT. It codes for CASSFEVRTGELFF.

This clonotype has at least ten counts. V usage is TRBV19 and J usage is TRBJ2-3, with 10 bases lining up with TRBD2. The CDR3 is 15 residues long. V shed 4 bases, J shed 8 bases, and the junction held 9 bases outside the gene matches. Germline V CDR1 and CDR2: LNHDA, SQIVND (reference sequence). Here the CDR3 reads CASSTSGGAGGTQYF. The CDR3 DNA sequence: TGTGCCAGTAGTACCAGCGGGGGGGCCGGGGGTACGCAGTATTTT.

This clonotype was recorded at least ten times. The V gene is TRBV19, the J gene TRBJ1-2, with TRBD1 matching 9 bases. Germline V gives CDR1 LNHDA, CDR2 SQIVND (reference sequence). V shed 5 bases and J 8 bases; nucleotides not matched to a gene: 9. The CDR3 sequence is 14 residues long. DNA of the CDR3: TGTGCCAGTAGTGGGACGGGACAGGGTGGAGGCTACACCTTC. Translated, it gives CASSGTGQGGGYTF. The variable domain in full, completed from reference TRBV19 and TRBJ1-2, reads DGGITQSPKYLFRKEGQNVTLSCEQNLNHDAMYWYRQDPGQGLRLIYYSQIVNDFQKGDIAEGYSVSREKKESFPLTVTSAQKNPTAFYLCASSGTGQGGGYTFGSGTRLTVV.

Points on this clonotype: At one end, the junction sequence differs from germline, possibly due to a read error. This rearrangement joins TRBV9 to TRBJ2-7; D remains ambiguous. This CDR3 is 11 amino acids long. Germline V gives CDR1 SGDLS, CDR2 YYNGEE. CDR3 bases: TGTGCCAGCAGCTTAAGATACGAGCGGTACTTC. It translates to CASSLRYERYF.

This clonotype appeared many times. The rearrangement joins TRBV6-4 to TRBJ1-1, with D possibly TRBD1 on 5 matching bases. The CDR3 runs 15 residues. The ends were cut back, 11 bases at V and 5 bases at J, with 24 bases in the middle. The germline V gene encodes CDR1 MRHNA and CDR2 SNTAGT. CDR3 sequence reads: CAGHRRSGIETEAFF. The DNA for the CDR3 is TGTGCCGGCCACAGGAGATCGGGAATCGAAACTGAAGCTTTCTTT.

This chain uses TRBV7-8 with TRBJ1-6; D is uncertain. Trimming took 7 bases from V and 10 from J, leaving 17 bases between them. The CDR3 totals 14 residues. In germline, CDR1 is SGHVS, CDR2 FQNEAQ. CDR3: CASNFDPQGSPLHF. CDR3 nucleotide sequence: TGTGCCAGCAACTTCGATCCCCAAGGGTCACCCCTCCACTTT. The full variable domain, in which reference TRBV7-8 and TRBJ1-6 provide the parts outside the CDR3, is GAGVSQSPRYKVAKRGQDVALRCDPISGHVSLFWYQQALGQGPEFLTYFQNEAQLDKSGLPSDRFFAERPEGSVSTLKIQRTQQEDSAVYLCASNFDPQGSPLHFGNGTRLTVT.

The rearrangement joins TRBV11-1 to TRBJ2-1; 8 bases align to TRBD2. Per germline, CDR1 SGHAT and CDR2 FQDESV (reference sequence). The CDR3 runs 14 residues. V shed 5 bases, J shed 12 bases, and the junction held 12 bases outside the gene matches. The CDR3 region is CASSTGTGGLMQFF. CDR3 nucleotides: TGTGCCAGCAGCACCGGGACGGGAGGGCTTATGCAGTTCTTC.

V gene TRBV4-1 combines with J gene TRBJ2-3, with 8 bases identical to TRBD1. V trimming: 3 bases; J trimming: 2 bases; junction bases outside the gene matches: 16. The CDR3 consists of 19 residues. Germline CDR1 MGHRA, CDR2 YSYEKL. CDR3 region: CASSQAVALRQGTTDTQYF. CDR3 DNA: TGCGCCAGCAGCCAGGCCGTAGCCTTAAGACAGGGGACCACAGATACGCAGTATTTT.

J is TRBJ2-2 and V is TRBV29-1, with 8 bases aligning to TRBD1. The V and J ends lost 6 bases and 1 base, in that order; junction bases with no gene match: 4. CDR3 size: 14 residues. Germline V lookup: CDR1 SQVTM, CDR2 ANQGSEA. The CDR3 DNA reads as TGCAGCGTCTCGACAGGGGTGAACACCGGGGAGCTGTTTTTT. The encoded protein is CSVSTGVNTGELFF.

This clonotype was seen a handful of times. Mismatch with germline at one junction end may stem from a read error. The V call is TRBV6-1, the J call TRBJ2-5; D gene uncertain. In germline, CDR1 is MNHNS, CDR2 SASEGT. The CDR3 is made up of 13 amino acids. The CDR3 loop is CVSSPWTEETQYF. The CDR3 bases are TGTGTCAGCAGTCCCTGGACGGAAGAGACCCAGTACTTC.

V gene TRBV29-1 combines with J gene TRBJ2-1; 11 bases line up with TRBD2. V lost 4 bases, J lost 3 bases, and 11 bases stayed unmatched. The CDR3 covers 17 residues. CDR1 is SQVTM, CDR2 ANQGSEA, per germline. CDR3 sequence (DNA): TGCAGCGTTGGTCCTAGCGGGGGGCTACAATTCTACAATGAGCAGTTCTTC. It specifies CSVGPSGGLQFYNEQFF.

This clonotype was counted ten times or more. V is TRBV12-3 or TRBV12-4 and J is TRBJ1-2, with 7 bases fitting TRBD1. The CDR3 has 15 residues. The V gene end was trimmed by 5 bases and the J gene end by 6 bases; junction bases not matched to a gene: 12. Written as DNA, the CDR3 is TGTGCCAGCAGTCCGGGCACAGGGGCCCTTAATGGCTACACCTTC. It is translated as CASSPGTGALNGYTF.

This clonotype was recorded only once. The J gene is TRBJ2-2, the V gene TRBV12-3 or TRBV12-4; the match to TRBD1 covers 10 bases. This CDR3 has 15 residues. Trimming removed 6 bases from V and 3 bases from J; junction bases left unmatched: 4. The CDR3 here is CASRYGTGDTGELFF. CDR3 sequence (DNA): TGTGCCAGCAGATACGGGACAGGGGACACCGGGGAGCTGTTTTTT.

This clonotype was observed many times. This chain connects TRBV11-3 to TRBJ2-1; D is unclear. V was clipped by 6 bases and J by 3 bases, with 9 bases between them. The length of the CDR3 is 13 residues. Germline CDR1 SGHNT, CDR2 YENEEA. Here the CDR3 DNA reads TGTGCCAGCAGTACGAGGTACTACAATGAGCAGTTCTTC. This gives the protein CASSTRYYNEQFF.